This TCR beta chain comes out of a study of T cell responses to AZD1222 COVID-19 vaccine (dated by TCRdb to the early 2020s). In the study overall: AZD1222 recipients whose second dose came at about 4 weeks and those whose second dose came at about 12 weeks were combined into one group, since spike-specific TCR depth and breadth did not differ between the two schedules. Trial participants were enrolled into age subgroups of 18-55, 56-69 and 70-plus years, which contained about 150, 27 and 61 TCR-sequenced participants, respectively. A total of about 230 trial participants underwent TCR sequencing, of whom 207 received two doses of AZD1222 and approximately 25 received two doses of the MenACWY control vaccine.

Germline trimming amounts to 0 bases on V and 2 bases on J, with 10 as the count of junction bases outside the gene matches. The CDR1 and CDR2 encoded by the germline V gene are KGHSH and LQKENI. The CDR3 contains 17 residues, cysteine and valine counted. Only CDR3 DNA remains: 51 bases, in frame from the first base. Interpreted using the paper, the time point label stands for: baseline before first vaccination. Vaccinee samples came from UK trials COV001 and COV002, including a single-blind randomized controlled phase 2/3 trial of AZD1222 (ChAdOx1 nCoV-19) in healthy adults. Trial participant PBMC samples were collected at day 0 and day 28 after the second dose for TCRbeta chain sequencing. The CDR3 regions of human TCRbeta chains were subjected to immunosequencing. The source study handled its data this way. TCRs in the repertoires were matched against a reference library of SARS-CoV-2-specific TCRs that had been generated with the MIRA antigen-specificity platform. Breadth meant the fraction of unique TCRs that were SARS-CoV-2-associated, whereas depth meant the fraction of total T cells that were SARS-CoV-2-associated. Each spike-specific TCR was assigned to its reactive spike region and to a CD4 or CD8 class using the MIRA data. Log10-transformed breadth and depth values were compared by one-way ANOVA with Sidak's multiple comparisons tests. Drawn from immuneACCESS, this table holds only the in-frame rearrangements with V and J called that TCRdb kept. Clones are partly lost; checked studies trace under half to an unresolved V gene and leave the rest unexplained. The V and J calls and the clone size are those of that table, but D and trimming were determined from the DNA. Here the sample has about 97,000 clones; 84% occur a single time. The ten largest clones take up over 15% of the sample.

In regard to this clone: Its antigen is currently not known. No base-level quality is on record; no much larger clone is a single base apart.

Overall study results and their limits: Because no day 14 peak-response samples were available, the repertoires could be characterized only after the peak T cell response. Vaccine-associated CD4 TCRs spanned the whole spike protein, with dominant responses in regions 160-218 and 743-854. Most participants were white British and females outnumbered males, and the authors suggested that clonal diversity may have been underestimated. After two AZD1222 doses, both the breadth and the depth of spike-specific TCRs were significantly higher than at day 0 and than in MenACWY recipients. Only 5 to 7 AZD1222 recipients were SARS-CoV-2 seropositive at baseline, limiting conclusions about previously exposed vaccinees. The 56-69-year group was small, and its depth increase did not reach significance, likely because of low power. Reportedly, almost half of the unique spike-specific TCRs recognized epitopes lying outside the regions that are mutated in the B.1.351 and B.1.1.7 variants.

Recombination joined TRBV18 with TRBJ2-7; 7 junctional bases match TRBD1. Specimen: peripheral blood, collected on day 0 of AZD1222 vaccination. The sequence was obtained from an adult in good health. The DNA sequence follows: TGTGCCAGCTCACCACCCGGGACAGAAATAAATGCCTACGAGCAGTACGTC. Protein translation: CASSPPGTEINAYEQYV.